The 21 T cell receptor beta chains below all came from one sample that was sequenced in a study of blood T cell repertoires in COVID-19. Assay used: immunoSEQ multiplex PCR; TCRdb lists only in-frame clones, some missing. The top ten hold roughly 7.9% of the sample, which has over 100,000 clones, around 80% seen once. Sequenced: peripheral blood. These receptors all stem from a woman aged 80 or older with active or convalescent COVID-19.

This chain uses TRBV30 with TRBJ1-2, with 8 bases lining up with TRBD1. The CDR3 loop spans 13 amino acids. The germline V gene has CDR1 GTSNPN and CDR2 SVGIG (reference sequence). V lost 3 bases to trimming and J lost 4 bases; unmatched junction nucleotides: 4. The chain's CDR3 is CAWRADRGYGYTF. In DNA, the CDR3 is TGTGCCTGGAGGGCCGACAGGGGCTATGGCTACACCTTC.

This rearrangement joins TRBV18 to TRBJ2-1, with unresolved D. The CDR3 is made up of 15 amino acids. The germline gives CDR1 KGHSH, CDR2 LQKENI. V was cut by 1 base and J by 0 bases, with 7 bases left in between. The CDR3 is CASSPRSLSYNEQFF. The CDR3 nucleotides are TGTGCCAGCTCACCACGGAGCCTCTCCTACAATGAGCAGTTCTTC.

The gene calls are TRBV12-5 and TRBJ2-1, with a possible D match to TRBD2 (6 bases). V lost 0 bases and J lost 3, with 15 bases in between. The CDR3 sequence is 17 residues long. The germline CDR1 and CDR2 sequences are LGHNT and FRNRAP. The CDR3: CASGLVMVGRNYNEQFF. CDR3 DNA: TGTGCTAGTGGTTTGGTAATGGTTGGGAGGAACTACAATGAGCAGTTCTTC.

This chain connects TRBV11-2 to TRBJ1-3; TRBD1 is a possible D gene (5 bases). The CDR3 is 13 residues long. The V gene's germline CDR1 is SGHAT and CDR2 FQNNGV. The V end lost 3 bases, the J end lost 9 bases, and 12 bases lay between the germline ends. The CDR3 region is CASSFPTVGTIYF. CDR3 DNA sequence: TGTGCCAGCAGCTTTCCGACAGTGGGCACCATATATTTT.

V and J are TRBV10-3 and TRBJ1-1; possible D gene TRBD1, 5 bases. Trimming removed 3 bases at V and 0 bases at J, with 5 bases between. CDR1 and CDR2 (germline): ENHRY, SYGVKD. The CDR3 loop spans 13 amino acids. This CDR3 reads CAISDRVNTEAFF. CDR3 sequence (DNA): TGTGCCATCAGTGACAGGGTGAACACTGAAGCTTTCTTT.

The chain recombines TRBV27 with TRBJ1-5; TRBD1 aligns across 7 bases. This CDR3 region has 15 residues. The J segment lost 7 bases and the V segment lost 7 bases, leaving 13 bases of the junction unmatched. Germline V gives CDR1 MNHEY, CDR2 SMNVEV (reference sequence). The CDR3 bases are TGTGCCAGCAAACGTTCGACAGGGCTAGGGCAGCCCCAGCATTTT. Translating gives CASKRSTGLGQPQHF.

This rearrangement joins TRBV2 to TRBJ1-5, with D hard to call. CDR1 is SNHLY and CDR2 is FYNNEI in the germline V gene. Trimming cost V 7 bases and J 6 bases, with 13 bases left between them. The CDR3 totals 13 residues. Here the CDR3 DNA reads TGTGCCAGCAACGAGGGTCATGGTCAGCCCCAGCATTTT. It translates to CASNEGHGQPQHF.

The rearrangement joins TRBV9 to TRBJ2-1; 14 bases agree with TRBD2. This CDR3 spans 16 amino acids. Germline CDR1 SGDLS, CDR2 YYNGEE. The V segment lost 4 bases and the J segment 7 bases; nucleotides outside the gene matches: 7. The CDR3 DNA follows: TGTGCCAGCAGCTTGGGACTAGCGGGAGTACAAAATGAGCAGTTCTTC. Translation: CASSLGLAGVQNEQFF.

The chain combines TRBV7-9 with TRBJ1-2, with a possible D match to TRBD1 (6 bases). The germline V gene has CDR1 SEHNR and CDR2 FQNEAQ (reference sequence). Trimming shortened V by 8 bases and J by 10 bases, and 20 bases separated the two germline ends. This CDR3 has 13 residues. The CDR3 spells CASAPQQTGAYTF. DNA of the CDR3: TGTGCCAGCGCCCCCCAGCAGACAGGAGCCTACACCTTC.

CDR3 DNA: TGTGCCAGCAGGGGAGGAGGTGCCACTTTCTTT. This encodes CASRGGGATFF. The rearrangement joins TRBV6-1 to TRBJ1-1, with D hard to call. Trimming took 6 bases from V and 12 from J, leaving 14 bases between them. The CDR3 has 11 residues. Germline V CDR1 and CDR2: MNHNS, SASEGT.

CDR3 sequence reads: CATSRQGTNEKLFF. The CDR3 DNA follows: TGTGCCACCAGCAGACAGGGAACTAATGAAAAACTGTTTTTT. The chain combines TRBV15 with TRBJ1-4; a possible D gene is TRBD1 (5 bases). V shed 2 bases and J shed 1 base, with 5 bases lying between them. The germline CDR1 and CDR2 sequences are LNHNV and YYDKDF (reference sequence). The CDR3 runs to 14 residues.

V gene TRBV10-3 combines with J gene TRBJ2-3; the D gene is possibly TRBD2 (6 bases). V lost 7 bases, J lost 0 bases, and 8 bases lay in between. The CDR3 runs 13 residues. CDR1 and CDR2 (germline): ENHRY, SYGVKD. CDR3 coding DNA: TGTGCCATCACCGGGAGCAGCACAGATACGCAGTATTTT. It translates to CAITGSSTDTQYF.

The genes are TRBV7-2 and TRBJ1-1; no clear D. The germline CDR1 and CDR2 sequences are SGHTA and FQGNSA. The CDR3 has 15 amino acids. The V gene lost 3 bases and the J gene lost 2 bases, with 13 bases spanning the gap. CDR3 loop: CASSLTREVNTEAFF. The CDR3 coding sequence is TGTGCCAGCAGCTTGACCCGGGAGGTTAACACTGAAGCTTTCTTT.

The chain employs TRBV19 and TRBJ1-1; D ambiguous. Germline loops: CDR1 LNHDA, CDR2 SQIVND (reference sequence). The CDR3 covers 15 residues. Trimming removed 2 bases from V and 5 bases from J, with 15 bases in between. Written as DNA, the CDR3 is TGTGCCAGTAGTATAAGCGGTGATCCGAGGACTGAAGCTTTCTTT. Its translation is CASSISGDPRTEAFF.

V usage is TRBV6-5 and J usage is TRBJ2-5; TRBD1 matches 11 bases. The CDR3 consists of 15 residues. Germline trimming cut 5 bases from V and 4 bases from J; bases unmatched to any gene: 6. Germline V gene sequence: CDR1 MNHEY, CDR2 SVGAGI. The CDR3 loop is CASSHGQGAGETQYF. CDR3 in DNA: TGTGCCAGCAGTCACGGACAGGGGGCGGGAGAGACCCAGTACTTC.

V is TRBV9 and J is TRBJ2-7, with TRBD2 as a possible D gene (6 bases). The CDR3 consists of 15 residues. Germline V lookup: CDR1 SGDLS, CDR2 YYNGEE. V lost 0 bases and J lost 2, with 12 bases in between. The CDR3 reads CASSVATGDAYEQYF. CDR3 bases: TGTGCCAGCAGCGTAGCTACGGGAGATGCCTACGAGCAGTACTTC.

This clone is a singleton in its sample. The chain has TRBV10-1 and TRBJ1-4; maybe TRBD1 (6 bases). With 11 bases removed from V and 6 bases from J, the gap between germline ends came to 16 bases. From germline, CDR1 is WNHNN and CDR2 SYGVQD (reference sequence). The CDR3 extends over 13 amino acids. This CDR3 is CARWGGRDEKLFF. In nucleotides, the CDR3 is TGCGCCCGATGGGGGGGCCGTGATGAAAAACTGTTTTTT.

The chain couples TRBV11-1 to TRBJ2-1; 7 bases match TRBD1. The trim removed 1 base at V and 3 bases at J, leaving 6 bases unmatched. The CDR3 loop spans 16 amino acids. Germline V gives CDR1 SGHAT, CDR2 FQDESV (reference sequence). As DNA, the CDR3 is TGTGCCAGCAGCTTAGAGGGGGCTTTGCTCTACAATGAGCAGTTCTTC. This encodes CASSLEGALLYNEQFF.

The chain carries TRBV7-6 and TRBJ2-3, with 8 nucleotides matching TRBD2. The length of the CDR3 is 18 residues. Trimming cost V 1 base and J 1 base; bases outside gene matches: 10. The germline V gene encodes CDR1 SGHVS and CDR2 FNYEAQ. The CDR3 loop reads CASSLVPLAGGRTDTQYF. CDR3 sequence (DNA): TGTGCCAGCAGCTTAGTGCCCCTGGCGGGAGGCCGCACAGATACGCAGTATTTT.

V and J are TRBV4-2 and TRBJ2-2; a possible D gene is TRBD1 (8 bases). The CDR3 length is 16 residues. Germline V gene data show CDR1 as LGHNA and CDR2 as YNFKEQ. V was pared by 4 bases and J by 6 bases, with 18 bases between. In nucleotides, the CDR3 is TGTGCCAGCAGCCTAAGACAGGGGCGGGGGTCCGGGGAGCTGTTTTTT. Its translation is CASSLRQGRGSGELFF.

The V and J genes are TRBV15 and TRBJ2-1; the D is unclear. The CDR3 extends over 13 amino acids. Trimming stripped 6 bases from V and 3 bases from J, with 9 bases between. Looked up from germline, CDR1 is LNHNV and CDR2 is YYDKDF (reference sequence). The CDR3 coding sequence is TGTGCCACCAGGGCCGAGGTCTACAATGAGCAGTTCTTC. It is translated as CATRAEVYNEQFF. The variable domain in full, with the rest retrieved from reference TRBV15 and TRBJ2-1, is DAMVIQNPRYQVTQFGKPVTLSCSQTLNHNVMYWYQQKSSQAPKLLFHYYDKDFNNEADTPDNFQSRRPNTSFCFLDIRSPGLGDTAMYLCATRAEVYNEQFFGPGTRLTVL.